This T cell receptor (beta chain) was observed in a study of cytomegalovirus exposure and HLA in healthy donors. The sample holds one count of this clone. What it recognizes is unknown. Study outcomes and limitations: In a later analysis, a missense DCLRE1C variant was linked to TCR beta V- and J-gene trimming. Later analysis found that TCR beta chains associated with HLA were more clonally expanded than other, equally common chains. Diagnosis of cytomegalovirus status made by the classifier reportedly showed high specificity and sensitivity. The authors listed 150 to 200 TCR beta chains as cytomegalovirus-associated.

V was shortened by 3 bases and J by 0 bases, with 7 bases between the two germline ends. The CDR3 consists of 14 residues. CDR1 is MDHEN and CDR2 is SYDVKM in the germline V gene. Researchers ran the PCR with 60 Vbeta and 13 Jbeta primers. Clones were sequenced by immunoSEQ multiplex PCR, and TCRdb holds only the in-frame ones, with some missing. The sample carries 95,000 to 110,000 clones, over 60% recorded once. The V and J genes are TRBV28 and TRBJ2-3, with a possible D match to TRBD1 (6 bases). The source is a woman younger than 30 in good health and CMV-seropositive. Sequencing input: PBMCs. The CDR3 region is CASSFQGSTDTQYF. The CDR3 region has the DNA TGTGCCAGCAGTTTCCAGGGGAGCACAGATACGCAGTATTTT.